A single sample gave rise to the 9 T cell receptor beta chains below, sequenced in a study of blood T cell repertoires in COVID-19. Assay used: immunoSEQ multiplex PCR; TCRdb lists only in-frame clones, some missing. The top ten hold about 2.1% of the sample, which has 150,000 to 200,000 clones, 89% seen once. The sequencing sample was made of PBMCs or T cells enriched from blood (not recorded which). The receptors were sampled from a woman in her thirties or forties with acute COVID-19.

The genes are TRBV21-1 and TRBJ1-6; whether TRBD1, the table's D call, matches the DNA was not checked. TRBV21-1 is a pseudogene locus. The CDR3 loop spans 18 amino acids. CDR3 DNA: TGTGCCAGCAGCGAAGGGACAGGGCTTAAATTCTATAATTCACCCCTCCACTTT. Translation gives CASSEGTGLKFYNSPLHF.

The chain carries TRBV19 and TRBJ1-2, with TRBD1 matching 7 bases. The germline gives CDR1 LNHDA, CDR2 SQIVND (reference sequence). Trimming took 0 bases from V and 7 from J; bases not matched to a gene: 14. The CDR3 contains 17 residues. CDR3: CASSIDPRYRGRFGYTF. The CDR3 DNA sequence: TGTGCCAGTAGTATAGACCCACGGTACAGGGGAAGATTTGGCTACACCTTC.

The chain is built from TRBV9 and TRBJ1-5; 7 bases match TRBD1. With 3 bases clipped from V and 3 bases from J, the junction kept 3 bases outside the gene matches. Germline V gene data show CDR1 as SGDLS and CDR2 as YYNGEE. This CDR3 is 14 amino acids long. The CDR3 region has the DNA TGTGCCAGCAGCGGGGGACAGTTCAATCAGCCCCAGCATTTT. This codes for CASSGGQFNQPQHF.

The chain uses TRBV28 and TRBJ2-7; 8 bases are shared with TRBD1. CDR3 length: 15 amino acids. Germline trimming cut 2 bases from V and 2 bases from J; bases unmatched to any gene: 5. Germline V CDR1 and CDR2: MDHEN, SYDVKM. Here the CDR3 reads CASSLLAGGPYEQYF. CDR3 nucleotides: TGTGCCAGCAGTTTACTGGCAGGGGGCCCCTACGAGCAGTACTTC.

The CDR3 protein is CASSLVSAGGNTGELFF. The CDR3 DNA is TGTGCCAGCAGCTTGGTCTCAGCGGGGGGGAACACCGGGGAGCTGTTTTTT. The chain has TRBV5-4 and TRBJ2-2; 9 bases align to TRBD2. V dropped 0 bases and J dropped 1; count of bases not matched to a gene: 4. Germline CDR1 is SGHNT and CDR2 is YYREEE (reference sequence). The CDR3 runs to 17 residues.

This sequence joins TRBV25-1 and TRBJ2-5; 12 positions match TRBD1. The CDR3 spans 14 residues. The V segment lost 6 bases and the J segment 5 bases; nucleotides outside the gene matches: 4. Germline CDR1 and CDR2: MGHDK and SYGVNS. The CDR3 nucleotides read TGTGCCAGCAGGGGGACAGGGGGCTTTGAGACCCAGTACTTC. Translation: CASRGTGGFETQYF.

The J gene is TRBJ2-7, the V gene TRBV4-1, with TRBD1 identical over 8 bases. Germline trimming cut 5 bases from V and 6 bases from J; bases unmatched to any gene: 6. Germline lookup yields CDR1 MGHRA and CDR2 YSYEKL. The CDR3 has 13 amino acids. CDR3: CASSSRTGSEQYF. CDR3 in DNA: TGCGCCAGCAGCTCGCGGACAGGGAGCGAGCAGTACTTC.

CDR3 DNA: TGTGCCAGTAGTACTTCAGGACAGGGGGGAAACAATGAGCAGTTCTTC. Translating it yields CASSTSGQGGNNEQFF. This rearrangement joins TRBV19 to TRBJ2-1; TRBD1 matches 10 bases. V shed 4 bases, J shed 5 bases, and the junction held 8 bases outside the gene matches. The CDR3 has 16 amino acids. Germline V gene lookup returns CDR1 LNHDA and CDR2 SQIVND (reference sequence).

The chain carries TRBV7-2 and TRBJ2-7, with a weak D call TRBD2 (6 bases). V lost 0 bases, J lost 3 bases, and 9 bases lay in between. Germline values: CDR1 SGHTA, CDR2 FQGNSA. This CDR3 contains 14 residues. Here the CDR3 DNA reads TGTGCCAGCAGCTTAGCGGGACTGAGCTACGAGCAGTACTTC. This codes for CASSLAGLSYEQYF.